The rows below give T cell receptor beta chains drawn from one sample of a study of Graves' ophthalmopathy and Graves' hyperthyroidism. One entry per CDR3 protein, called by TCRdb with MiXCR from the multiplex PCR reads. The sample holds roughly 420,000 distinct CDR3 sequences; around a fifth are singletons and the top ten take more than 2.5%. The sequenced sample consisted of peripheral blood. These receptors were collected from a woman younger than 35 with stable Graves' hyperthyroidism. Each CDR3 is given with its conserved first and last residue. D genes are given only for firm matches. For some rows the clone size is stated as once, few or many, or as a class when expanded; others skip it.

v_call: TRBV27
d_call: TRBD1
clone_size: many
j_call: TRBJ1-2
cdr3_nt: TGTGCCAGCAGTGATCGGACAGGGAATAATGGCTACACCTTC
cdr3_aa: CASSDRTGNNGYTF

v_call: TRBV6-5
d_call: TRBD2
clone_size: many
j_call: TRBJ2-7
cdr3_nt: TGTGCCAGCCAGCGGGAGGGCCGTTCCGAGCAGTACTTC
cdr3_aa: CASQREGRSEQYF

v_call: TRBV6-2/TRBV6-3
d_call: TRBD1
clone_size: many
j_call: TRBJ2-2
cdr3_nt: TGTGCCAGCAGTTACTCGAGGAGGACAGGGAATGTCGCCGGGGAGCTGTTTTTT
cdr3_aa: CASSYSRRTGNVAGELFF

v_call: TRBV28
d_call: -
clone_size: many
j_call: TRBJ1-1
cdr3_nt: TGTGCCAGCGGGGGGGGGTTCGACGGTGAAGCTTTCTTT
cdr3_aa: CASGGGFDGEAFF

v_call: TRBV10-3
d_call: TRBD1
clone_size: few
j_call: TRBJ2-5
cdr3_nt: TGTGCCATCAGTGGGACAGGGAGCCAAGAGACCCAGTACTTC
cdr3_aa: CAISGTGSQETQYF

v_call: TRBV19
d_call: -
clone_size: many
j_call: TRBJ2-2
cdr3_nt: TGTGCCAGTAGGACCCTTGCCACCGGGGAGCTGTTTTTT
cdr3_aa: CASRTLATGELFF

v_call: TRBV11-2
d_call: -
clone_size: many
j_call: TRBJ2-7
cdr3_nt: TGTGCCAGCAGCTTAGATATAATGATCTCCTACGAGCAGTACTTC
cdr3_aa: CASSLDIMISYEQYF

v_call: TRBV12-3/TRBV12-4
d_call: -
clone_size: many
j_call: TRBJ2-7
cdr3_nt: TGTGCCAGCAGCGACAAGGGACTCTTCTACGAGCAGTACTTC
cdr3_aa: CASSDKGLFYEQYF

v_call: TRBV12-3/TRBV12-4
d_call: -
clone_size: few
j_call: TRBJ2-2
cdr3_nt: TGTGCCAGCACTTTTTTTAGCGGAAACACCGGGGAGCTGTTTTTT
cdr3_aa: CASTFFSGNTGELFF

v_call: TRBV5-1
d_call: -
clone_size: many
j_call: TRBJ2-7
cdr3_nt: TGCGCCAGCAGCTTGGGGCAGTTAGCCTACGAGCAGTACTTC
cdr3_aa: CASSLGQLAYEQYF

v_call: TRBV7-9
d_call: -
clone_size: -
j_call: TRBJ2-7
cdr3_nt: TGTGCCAGCAGCTACGGGACACTCGAGCAGTACTTC
cdr3_aa: CASSYGTLEQYF

v_call: TRBV28
d_call: TRBD1
clone_size: many
j_call: TRBJ1-2
cdr3_nt: TGTGCCAGCAGTCCCGTCGAAGGACAGGGGGTCTATGGCTACACCTTC
cdr3_aa: CASSPVEGQGVYGYTF

v_call: TRBV2
d_call: TRBD2
clone_size: -
j_call: TRBJ2-5
cdr3_nt: TGTGCCAGCAGTGTAGCGGGAGGTGGTGAGACCCAGTACTTC
cdr3_aa: CASSVAGGGETQYF

v_call: TRBV15
d_call: -
clone_size: -
j_call: TRBJ2-2
cdr3_nt: TGTGCCACCAATGGAGCCACCGGGGAGCTGTTTTTT
cdr3_aa: CATNGATGELFF

v_call: TRBV3-1
d_call: -
clone_size: many
j_call: TRBJ1-2
cdr3_nt: TGTGCCAGCAGCCCGCGCCCCGGAGGCTACACCTTC
cdr3_aa: CASSPRPGGYTF

v_call: TRBV20-1
d_call: TRBD1
clone_size: many
j_call: TRBJ1-2
cdr3_nt: TGCAGTGCCCAAGACAGGGGCAATAACTATGGCTACACCTTC
cdr3_aa: CSAQDRGNNYGYTF

v_call: TRBV11-2
d_call: -
clone_size: many
j_call: TRBJ2-5
cdr3_nt: TGTGCCAGCAGCCTGAGACAGACCCAAGAGACCCAGTACTTC
cdr3_aa: CASSLRQTQETQYF

v_call: TRBV10-3
d_call: TRBD1
clone_size: -
j_call: TRBJ2-7
cdr3_nt: TGTGCCATCAGTGAAAAACAGGGGAGCTCCTACGAGCAGTACTTC
cdr3_aa: CAISEKQGSSYEQYF

v_call: TRBV5-6
d_call: TRBD1
clone_size: many
j_call: TRBJ1-3
cdr3_nt: TGTGCCAGCAGCCTGGGACAGGGGTACGGAAACACCATATATTTT
cdr3_aa: CASSLGQGYGNTIYF

v_call: TRBV5-1
d_call: TRBD1
clone_size: -
j_call: TRBJ2-5
cdr3_nt: TGCGCCAGCAGTTCAGGACAGGGCCCCCAAGAGACCCAGTACTTC
cdr3_aa: CASSSGQGPQETQYF

v_call: TRBV6-1
d_call: -
clone_size: -
j_call: TRBJ2-2
cdr3_nt: TGTGCCAGCAGCGGGGTTAACACCGGGGAGCTGTTTTTT
cdr3_aa: CASSGVNTGELFF

v_call: TRBV2
d_call: TRBD1
clone_size: many
j_call: TRBJ1-1
cdr3_nt: TGTGCCAGCACCCGGGAGCAGGGGGGGACTGAAGCTTTCTTT
cdr3_aa: CASTREQGGTEAFF

v_call: TRBV7-2
d_call: -
clone_size: many
j_call: TRBJ2-2
cdr3_nt: TGTGCCAGCAGCTGGGACCATCCGAACACCGGGGAGCTGTTTTTT
cdr3_aa: CASSWDHPNTGELFF

v_call: TRBV7-2
d_call: -
clone_size: many
j_call: TRBJ2-2
cdr3_nt: TGTGCCAGCACCCTAGGGCCCGCGAACACCGGGGAGCTGTTTTTT
cdr3_aa: CASTLGPANTGELFF

v_call: TRBV6-2/TRBV6-3
d_call: -
clone_size: many
j_call: TRBJ2-6
cdr3_nt: TGTGCCAGCAGGAAAACCTCTGGGGCCAACGTCCTGACTTTC
cdr3_aa: CASRKTSGANVLTF

v_call: TRBV6-1
d_call: TRBD2
clone_size: many
j_call: TRBJ2-2
cdr3_nt: TGTGCCAGCAGCCGGGGGGGGCCCGCGAACACCGGGGAGCTGTTTTTT
cdr3_aa: CASSRGGPANTGELFF

v_call: TRBV3-1
d_call: -
clone_size: many
j_call: TRBJ1-2
cdr3_nt: TGTGCCAGCAGCCAAGAGTGGGGGCTGAGCTATGGCTACACCTTC
cdr3_aa: CASSQEWGLSYGYTF

v_call: TRBV28
d_call: -
clone_size: many
j_call: TRBJ2-7
cdr3_nt: TGTGCCAGCAGCCCGGACAGTTTCCTCCGGGAGCAGTACTTC
cdr3_aa: CASSPDSFLREQYF

v_call: TRBV6-4
d_call: TRBD2
clone_size: once
j_call: TRBJ2-7
cdr3_nt: TGTGCCAGCAGTGACCCGGGACTAGCGGGAGGGCCTCACGAGCAGTACTTC
cdr3_aa: CASSDPGLAGGPHEQYF

v_call: TRBV27
d_call: -
clone_size: many
j_call: TRBJ2-7
cdr3_nt: TGTGCCAGCAGCCCCGACAGTGCCATCTCCTACGAGCAGTACTTC
cdr3_aa: CASSPDSAISYEQYF

v_call: TRBV20-1
d_call: -
clone_size: many
j_call: TRBJ1-5
cdr3_nt: TGCAGTGCTAGAGGAAGGAGACATAGCAATCAGCCCCAGCATTTT
cdr3_aa: CSARGRRHSNQPQHF

v_call: TRBV30
d_call: -
clone_size: many
j_call: TRBJ2-7
cdr3_nt: TGTGCCTGGAGTATCCAGGGTCTCTACGAGCAGTACTTC
cdr3_aa: CAWSIQGLYEQYF

v_call: TRBV7-9
d_call: TRBD1
clone_size: many
j_call: TRBJ1-2
cdr3_nt: TGTGCCAGCAGCCAGGGGACAGACTATGGCTACACCTTC
cdr3_aa: CASSQGTDYGYTF

v_call: TRBV3-1
d_call: -
clone_size: few
j_call: TRBJ2-5
cdr3_nt: TGTGCCAGCAGCGCGCCAGGATTTCAAGAGACCCAGTACTTC
cdr3_aa: CASSAPGFQETQYF

v_call: TRBV20-1
d_call: -
clone_size: many
j_call: TRBJ2-7
cdr3_nt: TGCAGTGCTAGTTCTAGAGCCCAAACCTACGAGCAGTACTTC
cdr3_aa: CSASSRAQTYEQYF

v_call: TRBV6-1
d_call: -
clone_size: few
j_call: TRBJ1-5
cdr3_nt: TGTGCCAGCAGTGGGGCAGAGAATCAGCCCCAGCATTTT
cdr3_aa: CASSGAENQPQHF

v_call: TRBV20-1
d_call: TRBD1
clone_size: many
j_call: TRBJ2-7
cdr3_nt: TGCAGTGCAAGACAGGGTATCACCAGCCTCTACGAGCAGTACTTC
cdr3_aa: CSARQGITSLYEQYF

v_call: TRBV6-5
d_call: -
clone_size: -
j_call: TRBJ1-2
cdr3_nt: TGTGCCAGCAGTTTCGACAGCCTCACTAACTATGGCTACACCTTC
cdr3_aa: CASSFDSLTNYGYTF

v_call: TRBV11-1
d_call: TRBD1
clone_size: many
j_call: TRBJ1-1
cdr3_nt: TGTGCCAGCAGCTTAGGTGGAAGGGACAGGGGCTTTATGAACACTGAAGCTTTCTTT
cdr3_aa: CASSLGGRDRGFMNTEAFF

v_call: TRBV12-3/TRBV12-4
d_call: -
clone_size: many
j_call: TRBJ1-1
cdr3_nt: TGTGCCAGCAGTTTAGTCGAGGGAGTGAACACTGAAGCTTTCTTT
cdr3_aa: CASSLVEGVNTEAFF

v_call: TRBV12-3/TRBV12-4
d_call: TRBD2
clone_size: many
j_call: TRBJ2-2
cdr3_nt: TGTGCCAGCAGTTCTCCTACTAGCGGGAGAGGTTCCGGGGAGCTGTTTTTT
cdr3_aa: CASSSPTSGRGSGELFF

v_call: TRBV27
d_call: TRBD1
clone_size: many
j_call: TRBJ2-7
cdr3_nt: TGTGCCAGCAGTTCAGGGACAGGGCTCTACGAGCAGTACTTC
cdr3_aa: CASSSGTGLYEQYF